A single sample gave rise to the 10 T cell receptor beta chains below, sequenced in a study of T cell repertoires in cytomegalovirus infection. TCRdb recomputed calls from the reads with MiXCR, one row per CDR3 protein. The data contain around 630,000 distinct CDR3 sequences, approximately 24% of them singletons. The source material was CD8+ T cells from PBMCs. The source is a human donor in good health (CMV status not recorded). Some clones in this sample may be carry-over from other donors' samples.

The chain uses TRBV19 and TRBJ2-5, with D perhaps TRBD1 or TRBD2 (5 bases each). The germline V and J ends were trimmed by 5 bases and 3 bases, with 13 bases remaining between them. Germline values: CDR1 LNHDA, CDR2 SQIVND (reference sequence). There are 14 residues in the CDR3. In nucleotides, the CDR3 is TGTGCCAGTAGTCCGGGGCCTAACGAAGAGACCCAGTACTTC. Translating gives CASSPGPNEETQYF.

The rearrangement links TRBV29-1 to TRBJ2-1; D is undetermined. V dropped 2 bases and J dropped 7 bases, with 6 bases sitting between them. Germline-derived CDR1 and CDR2 are SQVTM and ANQGSEA. The length of the CDR3 is 11 residues. This CDR3 reads CSVEQVNEQFF. The CDR3 DNA follows: TGCAGCGTTGAACAGGTAAATGAGCAGTTCTTC.

The V gene is TRBV27, the J gene TRBJ1-5; 7 bases are shared with TRBD1. Germline assignment: CDR1 MNHEY and CDR2 SMNVEV (reference sequence). The V gene end was trimmed by 6 bases and the J gene end by 8 bases; junction bases not matched to a gene: 19. The CDR3 spans 17 residues. The CDR3 here is CASSEFRGQMLMEPQHF. As DNA, the CDR3 is TGTGCCAGCAGCGAATTTAGGGGACAGATGCTGATGGAGCCCCAGCATTTT.

This clonotype was counted a few times. This chain connects TRBV7-9 to TRBJ1-1; D is perhaps TRBD1 (6 bases). This CDR3 is 14 amino acids long. V shed 4 bases and J shed 4 bases, with 13 bases lying between them. CDR1 SEHNR and CDR2 FQNEAQ come from the germline V gene (reference sequence). In DNA form, the CDR3 reads TGTGCCAGCAGCTCTCCAGGGGTGTCCACTGAAGCTTTCTTT. Translation gives CASSSPGVSTEAFF.

This sequence joins TRBV9 and TRBJ1-4; 12 nucleotides match TRBD1. V shed 4 bases, J shed 1 base, and the junction held 5 bases outside the gene matches. CDR1 is SGDLS, CDR2 YYNGEE, per germline. The CDR3 consists of 17 residues. CDR3 sequence: CASSIGTGGLTNEKLFF. CDR3 DNA: TGTGCCAGCAGCATCGGGACAGGGGGCTTAACTAATGAAAAACTGTTTTTT.

This sequence joins TRBV29-1 and TRBJ2-1; the match to TRBD2 covers 10 bases. In germline, CDR1 is SQVTM, CDR2 ANQGSEA. J was trimmed by 3 bases and V by 7 bases; bases with no gene match: 6. There are 14 residues in the CDR3. The CDR3 DNA is TGCAGCGCCCTGACTAGCGGGTTCTACAATGAGCAGTTCTTC. Translating gives CSALTSGFYNEQFF.

The chain uses TRBV29-1 and TRBJ2-1; unclear D gene. The germline V gene encodes CDR1 SQVTM and CDR2 ANQGSEA. This CDR3 is built from 10 residues. The V end lost 7 bases, the J end lost 5 bases, and 6 bases lay between the germline ends. The CDR3 region has the DNA TGCAGCGCAATGGACAATGAGCAGTTCTTC. Its protein is CSAMDNEQFF.

This clonotype was counted many times. The chain carries TRBV7-2 and TRBJ2-3; 8 nucleotides line up with TRBD1. Germline values: CDR1 SGHTA, CDR2 FQGNSA. V shed 1 base, J shed 2 bases, and the junction held 5 bases outside the gene matches. This CDR3 is 16 amino acids long. CDR3 residues: CASSLVGTGLTDTQYF. The CDR3 DNA reads TGTGCCAGCAGCTTAGTCGGGACAGGTCTCACAGATACGCAGTATTTT.

The chain couples TRBV6-5 to TRBJ2-7; 7 nucleotides align to TRBD1. CDR1 is MNHEY and CDR2 is SVGAGI in the germline V gene. The CDR3 sequence is 14 residues long. The V segment lost 11 bases and the J segment 2 bases; nucleotides outside the gene matches: 12. The CDR3 DNA reads TGTGCCTCACAGGTGGGCAGGGGGACCTACGAGCAGTACTTC. This sequence encodes CASQVGRGTYEQYF.

This clonotype was counted between two and nine times. The rearrangement uses TRBV11-3 and TRBJ2-3, with D hard to call. Trimming removed 6 bases from V and 5 bases from J, with 15 bases in between. Germline values: CDR1 SGHNT, CDR2 YENEEA. The length of the CDR3 is 14 residues. Here the CDR3 DNA reads TGTGCCAGCAGTCCGCCGTCCTCGAGAGATACGCAGTATTTT. It is translated as CASSPPSSRDTQYF. Combining the CDR3 with reference TRBV11-3 and TRBJ2-3 gives the whole variable domain EAGVVQSPRYKIIEKKQPVAFWCNPISGHNTLYWYLQNLGQGPELLIRYENEEAVDDSQLPKDRFSAERLKGVDSTLKIQPAELGDSAVYLCASSPPSSRDTQYFGPGTRLTVL.